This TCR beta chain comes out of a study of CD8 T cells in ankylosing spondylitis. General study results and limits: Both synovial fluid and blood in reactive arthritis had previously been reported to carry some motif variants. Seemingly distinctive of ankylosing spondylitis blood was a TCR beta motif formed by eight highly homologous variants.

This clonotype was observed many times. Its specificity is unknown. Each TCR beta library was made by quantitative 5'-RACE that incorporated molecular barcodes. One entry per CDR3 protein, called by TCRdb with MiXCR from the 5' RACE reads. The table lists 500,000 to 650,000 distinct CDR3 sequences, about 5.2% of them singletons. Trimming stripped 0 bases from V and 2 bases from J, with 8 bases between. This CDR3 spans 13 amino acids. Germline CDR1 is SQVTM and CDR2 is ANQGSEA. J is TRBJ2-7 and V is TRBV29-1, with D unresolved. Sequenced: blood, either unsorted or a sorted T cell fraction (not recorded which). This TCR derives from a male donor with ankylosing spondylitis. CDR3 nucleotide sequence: TGCAGCGTTGAAGATACGGCCGCCTACGAGCAGTACTTC. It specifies CSVEDTAAYEQYF.